The 18 T cell receptor beta chains below all came from one sample that was sequenced in a study of blood T cells in healthy people across ages. Using a J-beta primer mix together with a sample-barcoded 5' primer, a second PCR was run for about 7 to 12 cycles. Using its own MiXCR run on the 5' RACE reads, TCRdb lists one record per CDR3 protein. The sample lists some 940,000 distinct CDR3 sequences, 25% to 35% occurring once. The sample also formed part of further work on T cells of mothers and their children.

Sequenced input: blood. All receptors derive from a woman between 40 and 50 years old in good health.

The gene calls are TRBV7-2 and TRBJ2-3; weak D call: TRBD1 (5 bases). Germline V lookup: CDR1 SGHTA, CDR2 FQGNSA. The CDR3 consists of 15 residues. The V and J ends lost 1 base and 4 bases respectively, with 12 bases between them. CDR3 sequence: CASSLGRRASDTQYF. The CDR3, as DNA: TGTGCCAGCAGCTTAGGGCGCAGGGCGTCAGATACGCAGTATTTT.

A word on this clonotype: Possible read error: a much larger clone is one base away. The V gene is TRBV28, the J gene TRBJ2-5, with 7 bases lining up with TRBD2. The J call may be faulty, since TRBJ2-1 better matches the DNA end. Per the germline V gene, CDR1 is MDHEN and CDR2 is SYDVKM. This CDR3 contains 16 residues. Here the CDR3 DNA reads TGTGCCAGCAGTTATGGATTCGGGACTACTCAAGAGACCCAGTTCTTC. It is translated as CASSYGFGTTQETQFF.

The J gene is TRBJ2-4, the V gene TRBV28; 12 positions match TRBD1. CDR3 length: 17 amino acids. Trimming removed 5 bases from V and 8 bases from J; junction bases left unmatched: 13. Germline loops: CDR1 MDHEN, CDR2 SYDVKM. The CDR3 sequence is CASSTPGTGGRRDIQYF. The CDR3 nucleotides read TGTGCCAGCAGTACCCCCGGGACAGGGGGCCGAAGGGACATTCAGTACTTC.

For this clonotype: A read error may account for a junction end that differs from germline. J is TRBJ1-1 and V is TRBV5-1; D perhaps matches TRBD1 (6 bases). Germline values: CDR1 SGHRS, CDR2 YFSETQ. This CDR3 has 16 amino acids. The CDR3 sequence is CTSSPHFGETGTEAFF. CDR3 DNA: TGCACCAGCAGCCCCCACTTCGGGGAGACAGGCACTGAAGCTTTCTTT.

The chain joins TRBV7-2 to TRBJ1-5; D gene uncertain. V was shortened by 0 bases and J by 3 bases, with 12 bases between the two germline ends. Per germline, CDR1 SGHTA and CDR2 FQGNSA. This CDR3 region has 16 residues. The CDR3 DNA reads as TGTGCCAGCAGCTTAGCTAGCGGGGAGACCAATCAGCCCCAGCATTTT. It specifies CASSLASGETNQPQHF.

In the case of this clonotype: At one of its ends the junction is not consistent with the germline gene, which may arise from a read error. The chain is built from TRBV28 and TRBJ2-4; 12 bases agree with TRBD1. Matching the DNA end better, TRBJ2-7 makes the J call doubtful. CDR3 length: 15 amino acids. Germline CDR1 is MDHEN and CDR2 is SYDVKM. The chain's CDR3 is CASRPWDRGPHEQYF. The CDR3 nucleotides are TGCGCCAGCAGGCCCTGGGACAGGGGGCCCCACGAGCAGTACTTC.

This clonotype has a count of ten or more. The gene calls are TRBV7-2 and TRBJ2-3; D is ambiguous. This CDR3 has 12 amino acids. Germline lookup yields CDR1 SGHTA and CDR2 FQGNSA. The ends were cut back, 6 bases at V and 2 bases at J, with 6 bases in the middle. The chain's CDR3 is CASSLFTDTQYF. CDR3 bases: TGTGCCAGCAGTTTATTCACAGATACGCAGTATTTT.

The chain recombines TRBV30 with TRBJ2-1; D remains ambiguous. The V end lost 0 bases, the J end lost 5 bases, and 8 bases lay between the germline ends. The CDR3 is 13 residues long. The V gene's germline CDR1 is GTSNPN and CDR2 SVGIG (reference sequence). The CDR3 DNA sequence: TGTGCCTGGAGTGTACTCAATCACAATGAGCAGTTCTTC. It codes for CAWSVLNHNEQFF.

Ten or more counts support this clonotype. The genes are TRBV2 and TRBJ2-1, with D maybe TRBD2 (7 bases). Trimming pared 8 bases from V and 0 bases from J, leaving 17 bases between. In germline, CDR1 is SNHLY, CDR2 FYNNEI. The CDR3 runs 16 residues. The CDR3 bases are TGTGCCAGCCCATCGGGGGGCGGGAGCTCCTACAATGAGCAGTTCTTC. Translated: CASPSGGGSSYNEQFF.

This clonotype was counted ten times or more. J is TRBJ2-5 and V is TRBV9; TRBD2 aligns across 10 bases. The CDR3 totals 16 residues. V lost 1 base and J lost 5; bases outside the gene matches: 8. From germline, CDR1 is SGDLS and CDR2 YYNGEE. The CDR3 protein is CASSVLPDSGGETQYF. CDR3 DNA: TGTGCCAGCAGCGTACTCCCCGATAGCGGGGGGGAGACCCAGTACTTC.

Of note for this clonotype: A much larger clonotype is one base distant, so this may be a read error. The chain employs TRBV4-1 and TRBJ2-4; 9 bases fit TRBD2. V dropped 0 bases and J dropped 1; count of bases not matched to a gene: 10. The CDR3 totals 19 residues. Germline CDR1 is MGHRA and CDR2 is YSYEKL. In nucleotides, the CDR3 is TGCGCCAGCAGCCAAGATTTGGCGGGGGGGACTGGGGCCAAAAACATTCAGTACTTC. Amino acids: CASSQDLAGGTGAKNIQYF.

The table lists this clonotype with a few counts. The chain couples TRBV2 to TRBJ2-3; 13 nucleotides agree with TRBD2. Trimming at V came to 4 bases and at J to 4 bases, leaving 5 bases not matched to a gene. This CDR3 spans 16 amino acids. The germline CDR1 and CDR2 sequences are SNHLY and FYNNEI. The CDR3 DNA is TGTGCCAGCAGTGTTAACGGACTAGCGGGGGCAGATACGCAGTATTTT. It codes for CASSVNGLAGADTQYF.

The chain combines TRBV28 with TRBJ1-1; 10 positions match TRBD1. V was clipped by 4 bases and J by 6 bases; unmatched bases: 5. The V gene's germline CDR1 is MDHEN and CDR2 SYDVKM. The CDR3 is 14 residues long. CDR3 nucleotide sequence: TGTGCCAGCAGTTCCGGACAGGGGGTGGCTGAAGCTTTCTTT. Translated, it gives CASSSGQGVAEAFF.

V gene TRBV25-1 combines with J gene TRBJ1-2, with a weak D call TRBD1 (5 bases). The CDR3 loop spans 17 amino acids. V was cut by 5 bases and J by 3 bases, with 22 bases left in between. In germline, CDR1 is MGHDK, CDR2 SYGVNS. The CDR3 nucleotides are TGTGCCAGCAGTTTGGGTCAGGGCAAACCAGACTACTATGGCTACACCTTC. It encodes CASSLGQGKPDYYGYTF.

Many counts were recorded for this clonotype. The chain links TRBV20-1 to TRBJ2-5; possibly TRBD2 for D (5 bases). CDR1 is DFQATT, CDR2 SNEGSKA, per germline (reference sequence). Deletions cut 3 bases from V and 6 bases from J, with 17 bases between. This CDR3 has 14 amino acids. The DNA for the CDR3 is TGCAGTGCTAGTGGGTGGGGAGTGTTGAAGACCCAGTACTTC. This gives the protein CSASGWGVLKTQYF.

V is TRBV27 and J is TRBJ2-7; D perhaps matches TRBD1 (5 bases). Trimming removed 6 bases at V and 1 base at J, with 13 bases between. The V gene's germline CDR1 is MNHEY and CDR2 SMNVEV (reference sequence). The CDR3 loop spans 14 amino acids. In DNA, the CDR3 is TGTGCCAGCAGGTTAGGGGCCAAGTCCTACGAGCAGTACTTC. Its protein product is CASRLGAKSYEQYF.

This clonotype came up many times. The V call is TRBV19, the J call TRBJ2-4; D is uncertain. This CDR3 is built from 15 residues. Per the germline V gene, CDR1 is LNHDA and CDR2 is SQIVND (reference sequence). Between the trimmed V and J ends, which lost 6 bases and 1 base, there was a span of 13 bases. The CDR3 loop is CASRPQVRAKNIQYF. The CDR3 DNA follows: TGTGCCAGTAGACCCCAGGTGCGGGCCAAAAACATTCAGTACTTC.

The J gene is TRBJ2-7, the V gene TRBV7-2; no reliable D call. The V gene's germline CDR1 is SGHTA and CDR2 FQGNSA. The CDR3 has 13 amino acids. The V and J ends lost 0 bases and 5 bases respectively, with 8 bases between them. The CDR3, as DNA: TGTACCAGCAGCTTAGCTGGTACCGACGAGCAGTACTTC. This codes for CTSSLAGTDEQYF.